This TCR beta chain is from a study of technical replicates of blood from a handful of donors. The assay was immunoSEQ multiplex PCR, and TCRdb's table has in-frame clones only and misses some. Seen here are 84,000 or so clones, roughly 94% observed once, and the top ten hold 0.2% to 0.3%. The J segment lost 3 bases and the V segment lost 6 bases, leaving 5 bases of the junction unmatched. This CDR3 contains 14 residues. CDR1 is MNHEY, CDR2 SVGAGI, per germline. This TCR came from a human donor in good health. This chain joins TRBV6-5 and TRBJ1-2; 9 nucleotides align to TRBD1. The sample was T cells isolated from PBMCs. For the CDR3, the DNA is TGTGCCAGCAGCGCCACAGGGGGCGACTATGGCTACACCTTC. It specifies CASSATGGDYGYTF.